This T cell receptor beta chain was identified in a study of blood T cells in healthy people across ages. Regarding the study as a whole: The study found more naive CD4+ cells and higher diversity in long-lived than aged donors.

Ranging in age from about 6 to 95, the donors were healthy Caucasian individuals from Russia. The V end was cut by 7 bases, the J end by 1 base, with 20 bases between. CDR3 length: 16 residues. Per the germline V gene, CDR1 is SGHTA and CDR2 is FQGNSA. A second PCR, run for about 7 to 11 cycles, used a sample-barcoded 5' primer plus a J-beta primer mix. TCRdb re-called the 5' RACE reads through MiXCR, storing one row per CDR3 protein. The table has 2 million or so distinct CDR3 sequences, 49% seen once; the top ten hold approximately 2.1%. This clonotype was observed many times. The target antigen is unknown.

The chain recombines TRBV7-2 with TRBJ2-7; tentative D call: TRBD2 (6 bases). This sequence originates from a woman in her forties in good health. Material for sequencing was blood. The CDR3 nucleotides are TGTGCCAGCACCCAGCACAGAGCCAGCGGGTCCTACGAGCAGTACTTC. It encodes CASTQHRASGSYEQYF.